This T cell receptor beta chain emerged from a study of neoadjuvant anti-PD-1 for oral cavity cancer. Study information: Patients without progression received a fourth nivolumab dose around day 43, then surgical resection on days 50-56.

V lost 3 bases, J lost 8 bases, and 19 bases lay in between. The germline V gene has CDR1 MDHEN and CDR2 SYDVKM. The CDR3 has 16 residues. Here immunoSEQ multiplex PCR was the method, and the copy in TCRdb shows in-frame clones only, minus some. This repertoire shows about 13,000 clones, 71% found once; its top ten account for roughly 3.3%. The chain joins TRBV28 to TRBJ2-2, with a tentative D call TRBD1 (5 bases). Sequenced material: PBMCs, taken before nivolumab (anti-PD-1) treatment. The sequence derives from a person between 35 and 79 years old with oral cavity squamous cell carcinoma. The CDR3, as DNA: TGTGCCAGCAGTTTTTGGCAGGGTAGGAATTCTGGGGAGCTGTTTTTT. It translates to CASSFWQGRNSGELFF.